The T cell receptor (beta chain) under discussion was sequenced for a study of T cell responses to AZD1222 COVID-19 vaccine. The method was immunoSEQ multiplex PCR; TCRdb's version includes in-frame clones alone and lacks a portion of them. The table has some 130,000 clones, 88% seen once; the top ten hold under 9%. Points on this clone: The antigen is undetermined.

Study-wide results and caveats: The donors showed a predominance of white British ancestry and of females, with possible underestimation of clonal diversity. Epitopes outside B.1.351 and B.1.1.7 mutated regions reportedly drew nearly half of spike TCRs. Distributed over spike, vaccine-associated CD4 TCRs predominated at 160-218 and 743-854.

The CDR3 contains 13 residues. V was pared by 8 bases and J by 4 bases, with 5 bases of the junction left unmatched. Sequenced here: peripheral blood, sampled on day 0 of AZD1222 vaccination. The TCR comes from an adult in good health. The chain employs TRBV12-3 or TRBV12-4 and TRBJ1-2, with TRBD1 matching 9 bases. The CDR3 spells CASGGDRVYGYTF. CDR3 coding DNA: TGTGCCAGCGGCGGGGACAGGGTCTATGGCTACACCTTC.